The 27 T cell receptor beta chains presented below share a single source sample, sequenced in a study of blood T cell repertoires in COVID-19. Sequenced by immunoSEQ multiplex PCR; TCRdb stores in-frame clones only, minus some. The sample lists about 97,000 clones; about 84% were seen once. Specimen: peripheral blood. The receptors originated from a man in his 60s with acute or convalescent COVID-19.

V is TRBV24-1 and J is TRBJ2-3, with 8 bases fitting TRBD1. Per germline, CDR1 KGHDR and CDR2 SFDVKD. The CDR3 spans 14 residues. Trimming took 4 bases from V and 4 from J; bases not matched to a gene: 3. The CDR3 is CATSDRTGPDTQYF. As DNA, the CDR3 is TGTGCCACCAGTGACAGGACAGGGCCAGATACGCAGTATTTT.

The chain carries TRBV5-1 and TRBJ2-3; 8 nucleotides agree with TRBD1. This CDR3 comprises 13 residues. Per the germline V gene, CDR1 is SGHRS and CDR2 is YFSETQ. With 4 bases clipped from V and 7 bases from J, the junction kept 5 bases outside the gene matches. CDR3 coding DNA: TGCGCCAGCAGCACAGGGGGACAGAATACGCAGTATTTT. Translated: CASSTGGQNTQYF.

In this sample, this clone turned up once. The CDR3 region has the DNA TGTGCCAGCAGCACGTACGGGACAGCCTACAATGAGCAGTTCTTC. Translated, it gives CASSTYGTAYNEQFF. The chain links TRBV7-3 to TRBJ2-1; 7 bases line up with TRBD1. The germline V gene has CDR1 SGHTA and CDR2 FQGTGA. The CDR3 has 15 amino acids. V was pared by 5 bases and J by 2 bases, with 6 bases of the junction left unmatched.

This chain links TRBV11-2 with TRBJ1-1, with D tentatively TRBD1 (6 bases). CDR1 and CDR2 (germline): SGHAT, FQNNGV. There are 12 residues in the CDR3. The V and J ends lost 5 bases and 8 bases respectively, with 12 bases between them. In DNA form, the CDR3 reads TGTGCCAGCAGCCCCACAGGGACGGAAGCTTTCTTT. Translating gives CASSPTGTEAFF.

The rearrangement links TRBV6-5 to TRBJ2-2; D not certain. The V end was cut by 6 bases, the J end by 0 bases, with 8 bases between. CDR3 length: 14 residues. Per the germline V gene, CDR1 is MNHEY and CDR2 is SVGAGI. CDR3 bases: TGTGCCAGCAGGCAGGATTCGAACACCGGGGAGCTGTTTTTT. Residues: CASRQDSNTGELFF.

The chain's CDR3 is CATSRGTGDKLFF. The DNA of the CDR3 is TGTGCCACCAGCAGGGGTACAGGGGACAAACTGTTTTTT. The V and J genes are TRBV15 and TRBJ1-4; 7 nucleotides line up with TRBD1. This CDR3 region has 13 residues. The junction had 6 bases not matched to a gene; V was cut back by 3 bases and J by 11 bases. Looked up from germline, CDR1 is LNHNV and CDR2 is YYDKDF (reference sequence).

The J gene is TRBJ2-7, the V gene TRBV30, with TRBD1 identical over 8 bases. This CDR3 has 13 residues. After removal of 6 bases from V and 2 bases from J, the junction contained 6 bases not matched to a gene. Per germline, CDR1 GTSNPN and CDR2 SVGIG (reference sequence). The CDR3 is CACRGPYTYEQYF. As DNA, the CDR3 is TGTGCCTGCAGGGGGCCTTACACCTACGAGCAGTACTTC.

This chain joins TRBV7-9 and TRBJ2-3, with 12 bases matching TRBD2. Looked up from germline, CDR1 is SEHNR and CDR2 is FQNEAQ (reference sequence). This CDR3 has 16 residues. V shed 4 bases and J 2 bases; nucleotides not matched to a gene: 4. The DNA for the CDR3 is TGTGCCAGCAGCTCTAGCGGGAGGGCTTTCACAGATACGCAGTATTTT. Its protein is CASSSSGRAFTDTQYF.

CDR3: CASSADRNQPQHF. The CDR3 DNA is TGTGCCAGTAGTGCCGACAGGAATCAGCCCCAGCATTTT. The chain couples TRBV19 to TRBJ1-5, with D possibly matching TRBD1 (6 bases). Trimming cost V 5 bases and J 4 bases, with 9 bases left between them. CDR1 is LNHDA, CDR2 SQIVND, per germline (reference sequence). The CDR3 contains 13 residues.

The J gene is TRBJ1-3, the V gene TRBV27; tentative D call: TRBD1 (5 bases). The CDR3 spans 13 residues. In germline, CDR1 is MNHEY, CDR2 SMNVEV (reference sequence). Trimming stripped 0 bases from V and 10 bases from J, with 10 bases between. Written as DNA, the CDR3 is TGTGCCAGCAGTTTATCTCTGGGGGGTACCATATATTTT. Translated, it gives CASSLSLGGTIYF.

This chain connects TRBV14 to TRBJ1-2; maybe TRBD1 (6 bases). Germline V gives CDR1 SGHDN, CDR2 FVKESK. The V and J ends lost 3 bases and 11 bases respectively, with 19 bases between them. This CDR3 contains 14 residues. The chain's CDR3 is CASSQDLGTFGYTF. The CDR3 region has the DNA TGTGCCAGCAGCCAGGACCTCGGGACATTTGGATACACCTTC.

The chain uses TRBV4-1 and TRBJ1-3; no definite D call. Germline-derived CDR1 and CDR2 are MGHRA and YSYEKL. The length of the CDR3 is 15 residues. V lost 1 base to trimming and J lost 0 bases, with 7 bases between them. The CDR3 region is CASSQALSSGNTIYF. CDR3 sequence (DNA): TGCGCCAGCAGCCAAGCTCTGAGCTCTGGAAACACCATATATTTT.

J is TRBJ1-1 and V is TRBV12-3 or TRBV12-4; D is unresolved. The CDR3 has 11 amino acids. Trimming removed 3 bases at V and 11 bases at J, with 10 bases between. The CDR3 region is CASSLRGFAFF. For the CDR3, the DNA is TGTGCCAGCAGTTTGAGAGGGTTTGCTTTCTTT.

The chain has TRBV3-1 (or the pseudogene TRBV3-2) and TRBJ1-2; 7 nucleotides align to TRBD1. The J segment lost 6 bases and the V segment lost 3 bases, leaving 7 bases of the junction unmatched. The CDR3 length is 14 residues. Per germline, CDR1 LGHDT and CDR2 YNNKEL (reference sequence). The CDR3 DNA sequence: TGTGCCAGCAGCCACCCGAGGGACAGTCATGGCTACACCTTC. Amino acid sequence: CASSHPRDSHGYTF.

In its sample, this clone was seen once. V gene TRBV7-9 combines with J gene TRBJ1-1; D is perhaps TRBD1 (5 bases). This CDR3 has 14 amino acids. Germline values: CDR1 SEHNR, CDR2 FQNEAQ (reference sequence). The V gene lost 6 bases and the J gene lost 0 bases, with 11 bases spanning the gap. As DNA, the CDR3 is TGTGCCAGCAGTCCGCAGGGCATGAACACTGAAGCTTTCTTT. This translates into CASSPQGMNTEAFF.

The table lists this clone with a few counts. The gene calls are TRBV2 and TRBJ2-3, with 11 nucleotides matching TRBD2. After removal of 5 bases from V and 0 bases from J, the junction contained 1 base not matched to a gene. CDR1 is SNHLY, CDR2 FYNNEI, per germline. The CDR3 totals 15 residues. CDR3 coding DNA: TGTGCCAGCAGTCTAGCGGGGGGCAGCACAGATACGCAGTATTTT. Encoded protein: CASSLAGGSTDTQYF.

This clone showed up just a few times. The CDR3 nucleotides are TGTGCCAGCAGCACCGCAGCTCCTTCCAGGGGGCGTCTTACGCAGTATTTT. Its protein is CASSTAAPSRGRLTQYF. The rearrangement joins TRBV28 to TRBJ2-3; 8 bases match TRBD1. This CDR3 region has 17 residues. V gave up 6 bases and J gave up 8 bases; unmatched junction bases: 19. Germline CDR1 and CDR2: MDHEN and SYDVKM. The full variable domain, with the rest looked up from reference TRBV28 and TRBJ2-3, is DVKVTQSSRYLVKRTGEKVFLECVQDMDHENMFWYRQDPGLGLRLIYFSYDVKMKEKGDIPEGYSVSREKKERFSLILESASTNQTSMYLCASSTAAPSRGRLTQYFGPGTRLTVL.

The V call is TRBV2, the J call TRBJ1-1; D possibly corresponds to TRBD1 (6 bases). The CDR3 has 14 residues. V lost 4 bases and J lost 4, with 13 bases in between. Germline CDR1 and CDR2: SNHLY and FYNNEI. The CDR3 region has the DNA TGTGCCAGCAGTGTATTGGACAGAGGCACTGAAGCTTTCTTT. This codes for CASSVLDRGTEAFF.

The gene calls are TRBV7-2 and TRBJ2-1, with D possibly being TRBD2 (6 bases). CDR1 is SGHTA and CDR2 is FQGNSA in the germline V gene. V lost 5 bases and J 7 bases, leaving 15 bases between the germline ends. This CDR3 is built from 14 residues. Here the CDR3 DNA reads TGTGCCAGCAGCCCGCCGGGACTTGGTAATGAGCAGTTCTTC. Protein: CASSPPGLGNEQFF.

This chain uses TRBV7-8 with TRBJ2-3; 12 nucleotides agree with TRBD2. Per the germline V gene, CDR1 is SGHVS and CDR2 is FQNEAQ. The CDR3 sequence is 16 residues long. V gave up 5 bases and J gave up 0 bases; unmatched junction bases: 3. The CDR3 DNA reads TGTGCCAGCAGCCGACTAGCGGGAGAGAGCACAGATACGCAGTATTTT. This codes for CASSRLAGESTDTQYF.

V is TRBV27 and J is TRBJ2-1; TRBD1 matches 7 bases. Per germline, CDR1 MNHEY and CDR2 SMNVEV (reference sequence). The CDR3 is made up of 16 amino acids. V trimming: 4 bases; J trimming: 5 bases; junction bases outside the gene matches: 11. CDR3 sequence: CASSSTGQANDNEQFF. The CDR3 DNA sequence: TGTGCCAGCAGTTCAACAGGACAGGCCAACGACAATGAGCAGTTCTTC.

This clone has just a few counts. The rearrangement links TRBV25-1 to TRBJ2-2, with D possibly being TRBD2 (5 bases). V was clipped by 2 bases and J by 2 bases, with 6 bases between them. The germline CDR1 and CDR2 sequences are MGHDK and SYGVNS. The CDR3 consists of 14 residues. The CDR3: CASSELANTGELFF. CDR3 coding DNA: TGTGCCAGCAGTGAACTAGCTAACACCGGGGAGCTGTTTTTT.

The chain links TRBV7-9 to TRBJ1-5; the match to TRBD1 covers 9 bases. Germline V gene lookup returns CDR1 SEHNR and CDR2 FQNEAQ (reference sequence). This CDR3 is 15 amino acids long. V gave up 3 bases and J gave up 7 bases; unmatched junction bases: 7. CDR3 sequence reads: CASSLTGGGGQPQHF. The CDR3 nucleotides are TGTGCCAGCAGCTTGACAGGGGGTGGAGGGCAGCCCCAGCATTTT.

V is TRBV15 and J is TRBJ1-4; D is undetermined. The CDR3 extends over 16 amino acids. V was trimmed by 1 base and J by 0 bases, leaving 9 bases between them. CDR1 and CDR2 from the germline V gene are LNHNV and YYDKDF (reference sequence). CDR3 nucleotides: TGTGCCACCAGCAGAGTAGGAGGCGCAACTAATGAAAAACTGTTTTTT. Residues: CATSRVGGATNEKLFF.

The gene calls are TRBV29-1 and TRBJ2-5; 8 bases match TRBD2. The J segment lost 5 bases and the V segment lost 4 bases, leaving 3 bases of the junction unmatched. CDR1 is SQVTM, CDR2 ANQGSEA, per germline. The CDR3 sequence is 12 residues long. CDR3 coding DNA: TGCAGCGTTGTTCCGGGGGGGGAGACCCAGTACTTC. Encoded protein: CSVVPGGETQYF.

CDR3 nucleotide sequence: TGTGCCAGCAGCTTAAGATTGGGCGTGACTAGCTCCGTGTTAGTAACCCAGTACTTC. This gives the protein CASSLRLGVTSSVLVTQYF. The chain combines TRBV7-9 with TRBJ2-5; 7 bases agree with TRBD2. Per germline, CDR1 SEHNR and CDR2 FQNEAQ (reference sequence). The V and J ends lost 2 bases and 8 bases, in that order; junction bases with no gene match: 23. The CDR3 spans 19 residues.

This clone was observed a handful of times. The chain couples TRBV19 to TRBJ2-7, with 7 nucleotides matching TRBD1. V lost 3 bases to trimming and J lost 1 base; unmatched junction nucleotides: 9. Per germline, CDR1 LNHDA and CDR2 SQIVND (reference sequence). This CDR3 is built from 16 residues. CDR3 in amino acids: CASSMNRDRPSYEQYF. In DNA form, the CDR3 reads TGTGCCAGTAGTATGAATAGGGACAGACCGTCCTACGAGCAGTACTTC.